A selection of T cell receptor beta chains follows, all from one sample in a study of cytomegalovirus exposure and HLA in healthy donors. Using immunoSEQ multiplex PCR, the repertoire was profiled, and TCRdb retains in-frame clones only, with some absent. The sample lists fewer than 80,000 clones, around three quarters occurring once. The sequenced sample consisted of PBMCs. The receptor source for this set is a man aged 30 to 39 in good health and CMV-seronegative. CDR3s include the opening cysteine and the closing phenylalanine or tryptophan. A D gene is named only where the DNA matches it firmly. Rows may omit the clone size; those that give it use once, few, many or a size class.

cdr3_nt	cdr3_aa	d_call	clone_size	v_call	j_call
TGTGCCAGCACCTCCCCGGGGGGAGCTGGCACAGATACGCAGTATTTT	CASTSPGGAGTDTQYF	TRBD2	-	TRBV5-5	TRBJ2-3
TGTGCCAGCAGGAAGGACAGGGCCGGGGAGCTGTTTTTT	CASRKDRAGELFF	TRBD1	-	TRBV2	TRBJ2-2
TGTGCCAGCAGTCCACCGGGACAGGGTTGGGAAAAACTGTTTTTT	CASSPPGQGWEKLFF	TRBD1	few	TRBV6-5	TRBJ1-4
TGCAGCGTTGTGGGGGGACAGGGGGAAGGCTACGAGCAGTACTTC	CSVVGGQGEGYEQYF	TRBD1	once	TRBV29-1	TRBJ2-7
TGTGCCAGCGGAGGCCGATTAACAGGGGGCTACGAGCAGTACTTC	CASGGRLTGGYEQYF	TRBD1	-	TRBV5-6	TRBJ2-7
TGTGCCAGCAGCCCCTACCACCGGGACTCCGAGCAGTACTTC	CASSPYHRDSEQYF	-	-	TRBV7-9	TRBJ2-7
TGTGCCAGTAGTCCCTCCGCCATAGTTAGTGAGCAGTTCTTC	CASSPSAIVSEQFF	-	-	TRBV19	TRBJ2-1
TGTGCCAGCAGCCACCCTATGCGTCAAGAGACCCAGTACTTC	CASSHPMRQETQYF	-	-	TRBV7-6	TRBJ2-5
TGTGCCAGTCAGGGGAGGGGTGCGGGCGAGCAGTACTTC	CASQGRGAGEQYF	-	once	TRBV7-6	TRBJ2-7
TGTGCCAGCAGCCTCAATGAGCAGTTCTTC	CASSLNEQFF	-	-	TRBV2	TRBJ2-1
TGTGCCAGCAGCCAAGTCGCGGAAACCTATGGCTACACCTTC	CASSQVAETYGYTF	-	-	TRBV4-2	TRBJ1-2
TGTGCCAGTAGGGGCGGGGGGGCGTACAATGAGCAGTTCTTC	CASRGGGAYNEQFF	TRBD2	-	TRBV19	TRBJ2-1
TGTGCCAGTAGTAGGGCGGGAGGGCCCCGTGAGCAGTTCTTC	CASSRAGGPREQFF	TRBD2	few	TRBV19	TRBJ2-1
TGTGCCAGCACCATACAGGGCTGGGAATCACCCCTCCACTTT	CASTIQGWESPLHF	-	-	TRBV7-2	TRBJ1-6
TGTGCCAGCAGCTTAGCGAGGACAGGGGATCAGCCCCAGCATTTT	CASSLARTGDQPQHF	TRBD1	once	TRBV7-9	TRBJ1-5
TGTGCCAGCAGTCCGGAGGGGGCCTTCACAGATACGCAGTATTTT	CASSPEGAFTDTQYF	-	many	TRBV27	TRBJ2-3
TGTGCCAGCAGTGGCGGACTGCGCGGTGAGCAGTACTTC	CASSGGLRGEQYF	-	-	TRBV6-6	TRBJ2-7
TGTGCCTGGGGACCGGGATATAGCAATCAGCCCCAGCATTTT	CAWGPGYSNQPQHF	-	-	TRBV30	TRBJ1-5
TGCGCCAGCAGCCAAGGACAGGGTAACGAAAAACTGTTTTTT	CASSQGQGNEKLFF	TRBD1	few	TRBV4-3	TRBJ1-4
TGCGCCAGCAGTGAGTCGACTCGGAGGGGCGAGCAGTACTTC	CASSESTRRGEQYF	-	-	TRBV10-1	TRBJ2-7
TGTGCCAGCAGCTTGTACGGGACAGGGTTCTCCAATGAGCAGTTCTTC	CASSLYGTGFSNEQFF	TRBD1	-	TRBV5-6	TRBJ2-1
TGTGCCAGCAGTTTGGAGTCTGGGGCCAACGTCCTGACTTTC	CASSLESGANVLTF	-	-	TRBV2	TRBJ2-6
TGTGCCAGCGCACAGGGGGTAGTGGGTGAGCAGTTCTTC	CASAQGVVGEQFF	TRBD1	-	TRBV7-2	TRBJ2-1
TGTGCCAGTAGTATTCTACAGGGGCGAGGAAACTATGGCTACACCTTC	CASSILQGRGNYGYTF	TRBD1	-	TRBV19	TRBJ1-2
TGTGCCAGCAGTCTCAGGGTCGGGTGGCCCCAGCATTTT	CASSLRVGWPQHF	-	-	TRBV6-5	TRBJ1-5
TGTGCCAGCAGCTATACCCAGGGGCACGAGCAGTACTTC	CASSYTQGHEQYF	-	-	TRBV27	TRBJ2-7
TGTGCCAGCAGCTTGACCCTAAGGACAGCGAACACTGAAGCTTTCTTT	CASSLTLRTANTEAFF	-	-	TRBV5-6	TRBJ1-1
TGTGCCAGCAGCGTACAAGACGGGGATTCCTACGAGCAGTACTTC	CASSVQDGDSYEQYF	-	-	TRBV9	TRBJ2-7
TGTGCCAGCAGAGGCCGGGACAGGGGCACAGATACGCAGTATTTT	CASRGRDRGTDTQYF	TRBD1	-	TRBV6-6	TRBJ2-3
TGTGCCAGCAGCCCCCGGGGTCAGCCCCAGCATTTT	CASSPRGQPQHF	-	once	TRBV7-2	TRBJ1-5
TGTGCCAGCAGCCTGCCGGGACACTACCTAACCTTT	CASSLPGHYLTF	-	once	TRBV7-9	TRBJ1-4
TGTGCCAGTAGTCGGACCCCGGGACAGGGGTCCTACGAGCAGTACTTC	CASSRTPGQGSYEQYF	TRBD1	few	TRBV19	TRBJ2-7
TGCGCCAGCAGCCAAGTTATAGGGGGACGGGCTTTCTTT	CASSQVIGGRAFF	-	few	TRBV4-3	TRBJ1-1
TGCAGCGTCGCAGGAGGAATTAAAGACGGCACAGATACGCAGTATTTT	CSVAGGIKDGTDTQYF	-	-	TRBV29-1	TRBJ2-3
TGTGCCAGCAGTGTCGGGACTAGCGGGAGGAAAAGGGACGGGGAGCTGTTTTTT	CASSVGTSGRKRDGELFF	TRBD2	-	TRBV6-1	TRBJ2-2
TGCGCCAGCAGCCCCTCGGGAGCCACCGGGGAGCTGTTTTTT	CASSPSGATGELFF	-	once	TRBV5-1	TRBJ2-2
TGTGCCAGCAGCCAAGATCTGGGGCTAGTGGGGAATGAGCAGTTCTTC	CASSQDLGLVGNEQFF	-	-	TRBV14	TRBJ2-1
TGTGCCTGGAGCGGAGGAAACAATCAGCCCCAGCATTTT	CAWSGGNNQPQHF	-	-	TRBV30	TRBJ1-5